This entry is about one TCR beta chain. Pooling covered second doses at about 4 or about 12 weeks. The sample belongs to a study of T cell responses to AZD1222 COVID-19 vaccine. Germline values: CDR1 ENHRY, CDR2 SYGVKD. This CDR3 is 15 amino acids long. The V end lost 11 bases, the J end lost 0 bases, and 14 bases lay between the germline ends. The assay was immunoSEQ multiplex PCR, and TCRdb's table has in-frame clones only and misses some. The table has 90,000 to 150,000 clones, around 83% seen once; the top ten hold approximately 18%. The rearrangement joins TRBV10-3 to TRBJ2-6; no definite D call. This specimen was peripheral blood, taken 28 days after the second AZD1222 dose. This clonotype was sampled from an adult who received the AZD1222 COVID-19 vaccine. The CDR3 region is CAVQNFPSGANVLTF. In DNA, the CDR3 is TGTGCCGTCCAGAACTTCCCCTCTGGGGCCAACGTCCTGACTTTC.